These T cell receptor beta chains were read from a single sample in a study of T cell responses to AZD1222 COVID-19 vaccine. Produced via immunoSEQ multiplex PCR; TCRdb's table is partial and in-frame only. This sample has roughly 120,000 clones, with roughly nine tenths found just once. Sample: peripheral blood, taken on day 0 of AZD1222 vaccination. The receptor set was obtained from an adult in good health. Each CDR3 is given with its conserved first and last residue. D genes are given only for firm matches. Where a row states a size, it is once, few, many or the class of an expanded clone; other rows omit it.

v_call	clone_size	j_call	d_call	cdr3_nt	cdr3_aa
TRBV18	.	TRBJ2-5	TRBD1	TGTGCCAGCTCACCACTCCGGACAGGGTCAGGGACAGAGACCCAGTACTTC	CASSPLRTGSGTETQYF
TRBV2	.	TRBJ1-3	TRBD1	TGTGCCAGCAGTGGGACAGGGGGCTTCCTCGAAAACACCATATATTTT	CASSGTGGFLENTIYF
TRBV7-2	few	TRBJ2-1	.	TGTGCCAGCAGCTTTTCGCGTTCCTACAATGAGCAGTTCTTC	CASSFSRSYNEQFF
TRBV7-8	few	TRBJ1-5	.	TGTGCCAGCAGCTTAGTTTTGGGTCAGCCCCAGCATTTT	CASSLVLGQPQHF
TRBV9	.	TRBJ2-7	TRBD2	TGTGCCAGCAGCCCAAACCCGGCCCTAGCGGAAGGGGAGCAGTACTTC	CASSPNPALAEGEQYF
TRBV2	.	TRBJ2-7	.	TGTGCCAGCAGTTCCGGGCCGATGAGCTCCTACGAGCAGTACTTC	CASSSGPMSSYEQYF
TRBV5-1	.	TRBJ2-6	TRBD1	TGCGCCAGCGGCTCCGGGACAGCTGGGGCCAACGTCCTGACTTTC	CASGSGTAGANVLTF
TRBV4-3	.	TRBJ1-6	.	TGCGCCAGCAGCCAAGGACAGCAACCCCTCCACTTT	CASSQGQQPLHF
TRBV28	.	TRBJ2-7	TRBD2	TGTGCCAGCAGTTTAATGGGCGGGAGTAGCAACGAGCAGTACTTC	CASSLMGGSSNEQYF
TRBV13	.	TRBJ2-5	TRBD2	TGTGCCAGCAGCTTCCTTAGTACTAGCGGACAAGAGACCCAGTACTTC	CASSFLSTSGQETQYF
TRBV2	.	TRBJ2-1	.	TGTGCCAGCAGTGAGGGGCAATACAATGAGCAGTTCTTC	CASSEGQYNEQFF
TRBV28	.	TRBJ1-3	TRBD1	TGTGCCAGCCTATCCCCGGGACAGAAACGAAACACCATATATTTT	CASLSPGQKRNTIYF
TRBV7-8	.	TRBJ1-2	.	TGTGCCAGCAGGGGCAGGGATGGCTACACCTTC	CASRGRDGYTF
TRBV4-2	.	TRBJ2-3	TRBD2	TGTGCCAGCTCCCCCGGGGGGGGAAGCGCAGATACGCAGTATTTT	CASSPGGGSADTQYF
TRBV9	.	TRBJ2-2	.	TGTGCCAGCAGCTCCCGGGGGGGGGAGCTGTTTTTT	CASSSRGGELFF
TRBV19	.	TRBJ1-4	.	TGTGCCAGTAACCGTCAGGGGATGGGAAATGAAAAACTGTTTTTT	CASNRQGMGNEKLFF
TRBV9	.	TRBJ1-3	.	TGTGCCAGCAGCTCAGGTGGGATCAACTCTGGAAACACCATATATTTT	CASSSGGINSGNTIYF
TRBV7-9	.	TRBJ2-2	TRBD2	TGTGCCAGCAGCCCGGGACTAGCGGGGAACACCGGGGAGCTGTTTTTT	CASSPGLAGNTGELFF
TRBV5-6	.	TRBJ2-7	TRBD1	TGTGCCAGCAGTTACCGGGACAGGGGAACCGAGCAGTACTTC	CASSYRDRGTEQYF
TRBV5-4	.	TRBJ2-1	TRBD2	TGTGCCAGCAGCAGTAGCGGGTCCTACAATGAGCAGTTCTTC	CASSSSGSYNEQFF
TRBV7-2	.	TRBJ2-1	TRBD2	TGTGCCAGCAGCTTAGACCTCGGGGGGAAGGTTGAGCAGTTCTTC	CASSLDLGGKVEQFF
TRBV7-3	.	TRBJ2-3	TRBD1	TGTGCCAGCAGCTCGGGTCCCGGGACAGGGGGCGATACGCAGTATTTT	CASSSGPGTGGDTQYF
TRBV7-2	few	TRBJ2-6	.	TGTGCCAGCAGCCCCCGAGGTCGGGCGACTGGGGCCAACGTCCTGACTTTC	CASSPRGRATGANVLTF
TRBV5-1	.	TRBJ2-7	TRBD2	TGCGCCAGCAGCTTAGCGGGAGGAAGGTACGAGCAGTACTTC	CASSLAGGRYEQYF
TRBV11-3	.	TRBJ2-1	.	TGTGCCAGCAGCTTAGATTACTCCACATCGGGGGCTGAGCAGTTCTTC	CASSLDYSTSGAEQFF
TRBV6-5	.	TRBJ1-1	.	TGTGCCAGCAGCATTCGGGTGGGGACAGAAGCTTTCTTT	CASSIRVGTEAFF
TRBV6-5	.	TRBJ2-7	.	TGTGCCAGTACACCCGGGACTGAGGGCTACGGGCAGTACTTC	CASTPGTEGYGQYF
TRBV28	.	TRBJ2-7	TRBD2	TGTGCCAGCAGTCGGACGGCTAGCGGGAGAACCGAGCAGTACTTC	CASSRTASGRTEQYF
TRBV10-3	.	TRBJ1-1	.	TGTGCCATCAGTGACAGGGGCGGGATGAACACTGAAGCTTTCTTT	CAISDRGGMNTEAFF
TRBV5-1	.	TRBJ1-4	.	TGCGCCAGCAGCTTCGGGGGGACTAATGAAAAACTGTTTTTT	CASSFGGTNEKLFF
TRBV10-1	once	TRBJ1-5	.	TGCGCCAGCAGTGGTGGACCCAATCAGCCCCAGCATTTT	CASSGGPNQPQHF
TRBV19	.	TRBJ1-4	.	TGTGCCAGTAGTATGGATAAACACGAAAAACTGTTTTTT	CASSMDKHEKLFF
TRBV4-2	.	TRBJ1-5	.	TGTGCCAGCAGCCAGGAACCAGGGTTCAATCAGCCCCAGCATTTT	CASSQEPGFNQPQHF
TRBV6-5	.	TRBJ2-7	TRBD1	TGTGCCAGCAGGTACGCCGGGACAGGATTCTACGAGCAGTACTTC	CASRYAGTGFYEQYF
TRBV12-3/TRBV12-4	.	TRBJ1-1	.	TGTGCCAGCAGTTTCAGCGGGACTGAAGCTTTCTTT	CASSFSGTEAFF
TRBV6-6	.	TRBJ1-4	TRBD1	TGTGCCAGCTCCGGGGACAGGGGGCGTGAAAAACTGTTTTTT	CASSGDRGREKLFF
TRBV18	.	TRBJ2-7	TRBD2	TGTGCCAGCTCACCGACAAGGCGGGGGGCCAGTACCTACGAGCAGTACTTC	CASSPTRRGASTYEQYF
TRBV7-6	.	TRBJ2-6	TRBD1	TGTGCCAGCAGCTTAGCCGGGACAGGGGTGCGGACCAACGTCCTGACTTTC	CASSLAGTGVRTNVLTF
TRBV7-2	.	TRBJ1-2	.	TGTGCCAGCAGCTTAGGAGCCGCGAGAGGCTACACCTTC	CASSLGAARGYTF
TRBV19	.	TRBJ2-1	TRBD1	TGTGCCAGTAGTCCTCAAGCCCGGGACAGGGGAGGGGAGCAGTTCTTC	CASSPQARDRGGEQFF
TRBV15	.	TRBJ2-1	.	TGTGCCACCAGCAGAGATACTTCCGGGAGTAGGGAGCAGTTCTTC	CATSRDTSGSREQFF
TRBV3-1/TRBV3-2	once	TRBJ2-5	.	TGTGCCAGCAGCCAAGATGTATACTCGGGGTTGGGGGAGACCCAGTACTTC	CASSQDVYSGLGETQYF
TRBV19	few	TRBJ2-1	TRBD2	TGTGCCAGTAGCAGCAACGGGTTTGGCGGGGGTGAGCAGTTCTTC	CASSSNGFGGGEQFF
TRBV2	.	TRBJ2-5	.	TGTGCCAGCTGCAGCTTGGAGGGAGAAGAGACCCAGTACTTC	CASCSLEGEETQYF
TRBV5-4	.	TRBJ2-2	TRBD2	TGTGCCAGCAGCCTGTTAGCGGGGGGCAACACCGGGGAGCTGTTTTTT	CASSLLAGGNTGELFF
TRBV28	.	TRBJ1-2	.	TGTGCCAGCAGTTTAGACAGGCAGGGCTACACCTTC	CASSLDRQGYTF
TRBV28	once	TRBJ1-2	TRBD1	TGTGCCAGCAGAGACAGGGGGGAGGATGGCTACACCTTC	CASRDRGEDGYTF
TRBV7-2	.	TRBJ2-5	.	TGTGCCAGCAGCTCCACTAGAGAAGAGACCCAGTACTTC	CASSSTREETQYF
TRBV30	.	TRBJ1-5	.	TGTGCCTGGGCGGACAGTAATCAGCCCCAGCATTTT	CAWADSNQPQHF
TRBV3-1/TRBV3-2	.	TRBJ2-7	.	TGTGCCAGCAGCGAGGGAAGCAGAGGGGGCGAGCAGTACTTC	CASSEGSRGGEQYF